The present T cell receptor (beta chain) was sequenced within a study of identical twins. There are a few counts of this clonotype. Its antigen is unidentified. Study conclusions and caveats: It was cross-sectional statistical analysis, not following the same donors, that the conclusions relied on.

CDR1 MNHEY and CDR2 SMNVEV come from the germline V gene (reference sequence). The J segment lost 3 bases and the V segment lost 5 bases, leaving 6 bases of the junction unmatched. The CDR3 is 15 amino acids. TCRdb fed the 5' RACE reads into MiXCR, producing one record per CDR3 protein. The sample contains approximately 600,000 distinct CDR3 sequences, around 9.6% of which appear only once. These records were also assigned to another study, of yellow fever vaccine responses in identical twins.

Sequenced: PBMCs. The gene calls are TRBV27 and TRBJ2-1; 8 nucleotides agree with TRBD1. The source is a woman between 18 and 29 years old in good health. CDR3 sequence (DNA): TGTGCCAGCAGTGTCAACAGGGGGATCTACAATGAGCAGTTCTTC. This codes for CASSVNRGIYNEQFF.